A selection of T cell receptor beta chains follows, all from one sample in a study of blood T cell repertoires in COVID-19. Using immunoSEQ multiplex PCR, the repertoire was profiled, and TCRdb retains in-frame clones only, with some absent. The top ten hold more than 8% of the sample, which has over 250,000 clones, roughly 80% seen once. The sequenced sample consisted of peripheral blood. The receptors derive from a woman aged 45-60 years who had recovered from COVID-19. CDR3s include the opening cysteine and the closing phenylalanine or tryptophan. D genes are given only for firm matches. Where a row states a size, it is once, few, many or the class of an expanded clone; other rows omit it.

d_gene: TRBD1
v_gene: TRBV4-3
abundance: -
j_gene: TRBJ1-6
CDR3aa: CASSQDPGRGNSPLHF
CDR3nt: TGCGCCAGCAGCCAAGATCCCGGCAGGGGGAATTCACCCCTCCACTTT

d_gene: -
v_gene: TRBV18
abundance: once
j_gene: TRBJ1-4
CDR3aa: CASSPPNRVGEKLFF
CDR3nt: TGTGCCAGCTCACCACCTAACAGGGTCGGTGAAAAACTGTTTTTT

d_gene: TRBD1
v_gene: TRBV10-3
abundance: -
j_gene: TRBJ1-1
CDR3aa: CAISGTGGVTEAFF
CDR3nt: TGTGCCATCAGTGGGACAGGGGGCGTCACTGAAGCTTTCTTT

d_gene: -
v_gene: TRBV19
abundance: -
j_gene: TRBJ2-2
CDR3aa: CASSVRNTGELFF
CDR3nt: TGTGCCAGTAGTGTGCGTAACACCGGGGAGCTGTTTTTT

d_gene: -
v_gene: TRBV28
abundance: -
j_gene: TRBJ1-1
CDR3aa: CASSPGNMNTEAFF
CDR3nt: TGTGCCAGCAGTCCCGGGAATATGAACACTGAAGCTTTCTTT

d_gene: -
v_gene: TRBV10-3
abundance: -
j_gene: TRBJ2-1
CDR3aa: CAISEKGRDTRPYNEQFF
CDR3nt: TGTGCCATCAGTGAAAAAGGCAGGGACACTAGGCCTTACAATGAGCAGTTCTTC

d_gene: -
v_gene: TRBV14
abundance: -
j_gene: TRBJ2-1
CDR3aa: CASNREAYNEQFF
CDR3nt: TGTGCCAGCAACAGGGAAGCTTACAATGAGCAGTTCTTC

d_gene: -
v_gene: TRBV7-9
abundance: -
j_gene: TRBJ1-4
CDR3aa: CASSSRDSGRGEKLFF
CDR3nt: TGTGCCAGCAGCAGCCGGGACTCAGGGCGGGGTGAAAAACTGTTTTTT

d_gene: -
v_gene: TRBV28
abundance: -
j_gene: TRBJ1-6
CDR3aa: CASSGAGAWNSPLHF
CDR3nt: TGTGCCAGCAGTGGCGCGGGGGCATGGAATTCACCCCTCCACTTT

d_gene: TRBD1
v_gene: TRBV5-4
abundance: -
j_gene: TRBJ2-7
CDR3aa: CASSPRDRGNEQYF
CDR3nt: TGTGCCAGCAGCCCCAGGGACAGGGGGAACGAGCAGTACTTC

d_gene: -
v_gene: TRBV28
abundance: -
j_gene: TRBJ1-2
CDR3aa: CASSLRGRRGYTF
CDR3nt: TGTGCCAGCAGTTTGCGGGGGCGGAGAGGCTACACCTTC

d_gene: TRBD1
v_gene: TRBV2
abundance: -
j_gene: TRBJ1-5
CDR3aa: CASAGQASQPQHF
CDR3nt: TGTGCCAGCGCGGGACAGGCCTCCCAGCCCCAGCATTTT

d_gene: -
v_gene: TRBV30
abundance: -
j_gene: TRBJ2-3
CDR3aa: CACRPGTPNTDTQYF
CDR3nt: TGTGCCTGCCGGCCCGGGACACCCAACACAGATACGCAGTATTTT

d_gene: TRBD2
v_gene: TRBV4-3
abundance: -
j_gene: TRBJ2-1
CDR3aa: CASSQRLAGVLDNEQFF
CDR3nt: TGCGCCAGCAGCCAAAGACTAGCGGGAGTTCTCGACAATGAGCAGTTCTTC

d_gene: -
v_gene: TRBV11-2
abundance: -
j_gene: TRBJ2-3
CDR3aa: CASSRGANTDTQYF
CDR3nt: TGTGCCAGCAGCCGGGGGGCCAACACAGATACGCAGTATTTT

d_gene: TRBD2
v_gene: TRBV28
abundance: -
j_gene: TRBJ2-7
CDR3aa: CASSLSPTSGRSIYEQYF
CDR3nt: TGTGCCAGCAGTTTATCCCCGACTAGCGGGAGAAGTATCTACGAGCAGTACTTC

d_gene: -
v_gene: TRBV28
abundance: -
j_gene: TRBJ1-3
CDR3aa: CASSLGGGWGSGNTIYF
CDR3nt: TGTGCCAGCAGCCTCGGCGGGGGATGGGGCTCTGGAAACACCATATATTTT

d_gene: -
v_gene: TRBV18
abundance: few
j_gene: TRBJ2-7
CDR3aa: CASSLETASYEQYF
CDR3nt: TGTGCCAGCTCATTAGAGACAGCCTCCTACGAGCAGTACTTC

d_gene: -
v_gene: TRBV7-3
abundance: -
j_gene: TRBJ2-7
CDR3aa: CASSFGGSSYEQYF
CDR3nt: TGTGCCAGCAGCTTTGGGGGGAGCTCCTACGAGCAGTACTTC

d_gene: TRBD2
v_gene: TRBV11-2
abundance: once
j_gene: TRBJ2-4
CDR3aa: CASSSPALAGVVYF
CDR3nt: TGTGCCAGCAGCTCCCCCGCGCTAGCGGGAGTTGTTTACTTC

d_gene: TRBD1
v_gene: TRBV28
abundance: -
j_gene: TRBJ1-4
CDR3aa: CASTSAGTGTFEKLFF
CDR3nt: TGTGCCAGTACAAGTGCCGGGACAGGGACTTTTGAAAAACTGTTTTTT

d_gene: TRBD1
v_gene: TRBV27
abundance: -
j_gene: TRBJ1-5
CDR3aa: CASGDRGKRPQHF
CDR3nt: TGTGCCAGCGGGGACAGGGGTAAGCGTCCCCAGCATTTT

d_gene: -
v_gene: TRBV29-1
abundance: -
j_gene: TRBJ2-1
CDR3aa: CSPLLYNEQFF
CDR3nt: TGCAGCCCTCTCCTTTACAATGAGCAGTTCTTC

d_gene: -
v_gene: TRBV5-5
abundance: -
j_gene: TRBJ2-3
CDR3aa: CASSFGRRVVTDTQYF
CDR3nt: TGTGCCAGCAGCTTCGGGCGGCGGGTGGTCACAGATACGCAGTATTTT

d_gene: -
v_gene: TRBV10-3
abundance: -
j_gene: TRBJ2-7
CDR3aa: CAISEGGSYEQYF
CDR3nt: TGTGCCATCAGTGAAGGGGGCTCCTACGAGCAGTACTTC

d_gene: TRBD2
v_gene: TRBV19
abundance: -
j_gene: TRBJ2-7
CDR3aa: CASSRREAYEQYF
CDR3nt: TGTGCCAGTAGTAGGCGGGAGGCGTACGAGCAGTACTTC

d_gene: TRBD1
v_gene: TRBV11-2
abundance: -
j_gene: TRBJ1-2
CDR3aa: CASSLGDRAEGYTF
CDR3nt: TGTGCCAGCAGCTTAGGGGACAGGGCGGAAGGCTACACCTTC

d_gene: -
v_gene: TRBV5-5
abundance: -
j_gene: TRBJ2-2
CDR3aa: CASSSSGRQDTGELFF
CDR3nt: TGTGCCAGCAGCTCCTCGGGGAGGCAGGACACCGGGGAGCTGTTTTTT

d_gene: TRBD1
v_gene: TRBV4-1
abundance: -
j_gene: TRBJ2-7
CDR3aa: CASSRNPSGQTYEQYF
CDR3nt: TGCGCCAGCAGCCGAAATCCCTCGGGACAGACCTACGAGCAGTACTTC

d_gene: TRBD2
v_gene: TRBV7-2
abundance: -
j_gene: TRBJ2-3
CDR3aa: CASSFLSGATDTQYF
CDR3nt: TGTGCCAGCAGCTTCCTTAGCGGGGCCACAGATACGCAGTATTTT

d_gene: -
v_gene: TRBV6-2/TRBV6-3
abundance: -
j_gene: TRBJ1-3
CDR3aa: CASSYRRGGGNTIYF
CDR3nt: TGTGCCAGCAGTTATCGGAGGGGAGGTGGAAACACCATATATTTT

d_gene: -
v_gene: TRBV30
abundance: -
j_gene: TRBJ2-5
CDR3aa: CAWGQGGEETQYF
CDR3nt: TGTGCCTGGGGGCAAGGCGGAGAAGAGACCCAGTACTTC

d_gene: TRBD1
v_gene: TRBV7-2
abundance: -
j_gene: TRBJ2-7
CDR3aa: CASSLDLGRGSYEQYF
CDR3nt: TGTGCCAGCAGCTTAGATCTGGGCAGGGGGAGCTACGAGCAGTACTTC

d_gene: TRBD1
v_gene: TRBV3-1/TRBV3-2
abundance: -
j_gene: TRBJ1-1
CDR3aa: CASSQDTGGGTEAFF
CDR3nt: TGTGCCAGCAGCCAAGATACAGGGGGAGGCACTGAAGCTTTCTTT

d_gene: -
v_gene: TRBV7-2
abundance: -
j_gene: TRBJ2-1
CDR3aa: CASSLSPAGMGGNEQFF
CDR3nt: TGTGCCAGCAGCTTATCCCCCGCAGGGATGGGAGGCAATGAGCAGTTCTTC

d_gene: -
v_gene: TRBV6-5
abundance: -
j_gene: TRBJ1-4
CDR3aa: CASSYSRQSTNEKLFF
CDR3nt: TGTGCCAGCAGTTACTCAAGACAGTCAACTAATGAAAAACTGTTTTTT

d_gene: -
v_gene: TRBV29-1
abundance: -
j_gene: TRBJ2-5
CDR3aa: CSVRGRFQETQYF
CDR3nt: TGCAGCGTCCGGGGGAGGTTCCAAGAGACCCAGTACTTC

d_gene: -
v_gene: TRBV27
abundance: -
j_gene: TRBJ2-2
CDR3aa: CASSLGVGTGELFF
CDR3nt: TGTGCCAGCAGTTTAGGAGTAGGCACCGGGGAGCTGTTTTTT

d_gene: TRBD1
v_gene: TRBV10-3
abundance: -
j_gene: TRBJ2-2
CDR3aa: CAIGPGQGDAGELFF
CDR3nt: TGTGCCATCGGCCCGGGACAGGGGGACGCCGGGGAGCTGTTTTTT

d_gene: -
v_gene: TRBV6-1
abundance: -
j_gene: TRBJ2-7
CDR3aa: CASSEVAPREQYF
CDR3nt: TGTGCCAGCAGTGAAGTAGCCCCCCGCGAGCAGTACTTC

d_gene: TRBD2
v_gene: TRBV7-2
abundance: -
j_gene: TRBJ2-2
CDR3aa: CASTGLANTGELFF
CDR3nt: TGTGCCAGCACGGGACTAGCGAACACCGGGGAGCTGTTTTTT

d_gene: -
v_gene: TRBV2
abundance: -
j_gene: TRBJ1-1
CDR3aa: CASTRGANTEAFF
CDR3nt: TGTGCCAGCACCCGAGGTGCCAACACTGAAGCTTTCTTT

d_gene: -
v_gene: TRBV3-1/TRBV3-2
abundance: few
j_gene: TRBJ1-5
CDR3aa: CASSLTGDRQPQHF
CDR3nt: TGTGCCAGCAGCCTTACGGGGGATCGTCAGCCCCAGCATTTT

d_gene: -
v_gene: TRBV18
abundance: once
j_gene: TRBJ1-4
CDR3aa: CASSGQPNEKLFF
CDR3nt: TGTGCCAGCTCAGGACAGCCAAATGAAAAACTGTTTTTT

d_gene: -
v_gene: TRBV5-1
abundance: once
j_gene: TRBJ2-2
CDR3aa: CASSLGSANTGELFF
CDR3nt: TGCGCCAGCAGCTTGGGTAGCGCCAACACCGGGGAGCTGTTTTTT

d_gene: TRBD1
v_gene: TRBV28
abundance: -
j_gene: TRBJ2-1
CDR3aa: CASSPFRDRPYNEQFF
CDR3nt: TGTGCCAGCAGCCCCTTCCGGGACAGACCCTACAATGAGCAGTTCTTC

d_gene: -
v_gene: TRBV6-2/TRBV6-3
abundance: -
j_gene: TRBJ1-2
CDR3aa: CASTPRGPYGYTF
CDR3nt: TGTGCCAGCACCCCGCGAGGGCCTTATGGCTACACCTTC

d_gene: TRBD1
v_gene: TRBV12-3/TRBV12-4
abundance: few
j_gene: TRBJ1-5
CDR3aa: CASSLQGGRAPAF
CDR3nt: TGTGCCAGCAGTTTACAGGGGGGCAGAGCCCCAGCATTT

d_gene: TRBD2
v_gene: TRBV5-4
abundance: once
j_gene: TRBJ2-1
CDR3aa: CASSAGLAGALGNEQFF
CDR3nt: TGTGCCAGCAGCGCGGGACTAGCGGGAGCCTTGGGCAATGAGCAGTTCTTC

d_gene: -
v_gene: TRBV7-2
abundance: -
j_gene: TRBJ1-6
CDR3aa: CASSLLVPLISPYNSPLHF
CDR3nt: TGTGCCAGCAGCTTATTAGTCCCTTTAATAAGCCCCTATAATTCACCCCTCCACTTT